These 19 T cell receptor beta chains originate from one sample sequenced in a study of technical replicates of blood from a handful of donors. The repertoire was sequenced with immunoSEQ multiplex PCR; TCRdb's copy has only in-frame clones and lacks some. The profile shows just over 95,000 clones, about 95% of them singletons. Specimen: T cells isolated from PBMCs. Receptor source: a human donor in good health.

The chain combines TRBV9 with TRBJ2-1, with D possibly TRBD1 on 7 matching bases. The CDR3 spans 15 residues. The V end was cut by 6 bases, the J end by 6 bases, with 19 bases between. In germline, CDR1 is SGDLS, CDR2 YYNGEE. CDR3 in amino acids: CASTTGGGGSNEQFF. The CDR3 DNA follows: TGTGCCAGCACCACTGGAGGGGGCGGTTCCAATGAGCAGTTCTTC. The complete variable domain, with remaining parts taken from reference TRBV9 and TRBJ2-1, reads DSGVTQTPKHLITATGQRVTLRCSPRSGDLSVYWYQQSLDQGLQFLIQYYNGEERAKGNILERFSAQQFPDLHSELNLSSLELGDSALYFCASTTGGGGSNEQFFGPGTRLTVL.

V gene TRBV6-1 combines with J gene TRBJ1-2; D call uncertain. V was shortened by 4 bases and J by 6 bases, with 9 bases between the two germline ends. The CDR3 runs to 12 residues. The germline V gene encodes CDR1 MNHNS and CDR2 SASEGT. The CDR3 DNA reads TGTGCCAGCAGTGCTAACAGCAATGGCTACACCTTC. Translated, it gives CASSANSNGYTF.

V and J are TRBV5-4 and TRBJ2-3, with D tentatively TRBD1 (6 bases). V lost 4 bases and J lost 2, with 11 bases in between. The CDR3 sequence is 14 residues long. Germline-derived CDR1 and CDR2 are SGHNT and YYREEE (reference sequence). The CDR3 nucleotides read TGTGCCAGCAGCCGAAACAGGGTCACAGATACGCAGTATTTT. This translates into CASSRNRVTDTQYF. Drawing the rest from reference TRBV5-4 and TRBJ2-3, the complete variable domain is ETGVTQSPTHLIKTRGQQVTLRCSSQSGHNTVSWYQQALGQGPQFIFQYYREEENGRGNFPPRFSGLQFPNYSSELNVNALELDDSALYLCASSRNRVTDTQYFGPGTRLTVL.

This clone has only one observation. The V and J genes are TRBV28 and TRBJ1-5, with 8 bases identical to TRBD1. There are 16 residues in the CDR3. J was trimmed by 7 bases and V by 3 bases; bases with no gene match: 11. In germline, CDR1 is MDHEN, CDR2 SYDVKM. CDR3 amino acids: CASSFQGAGVRQPQHF. For the CDR3, the DNA is TGTGCCAGCAGTTTCCAGGGGGCGGGTGTACGGCAGCCCCAGCATTTT. Variable domain in full (rest from reference TRBV28 and TRBJ1-5): DVKVTQSSRYLVKRTGEKVFLECVQDMDHENMFWYRQDPGLGLRLIYFSYDVKMKEKGDIPEGYSVSREKKERFSLILESASTNQTSMYLCASSFQGAGVRQPQHFGDGTRLSIL.

V gene TRBV5-8 combines with J gene TRBJ1-5, with 9 bases fitting TRBD1. Trimming cost V 5 bases and J 1 base; bases outside gene matches: 4. CDR1 and CDR2 (germline): SGHTS, YDEGEE. This CDR3 contains 15 residues. CDR3 region: CASSFGQGSNQPQHF. CDR3 bases: TGTGCCAGCAGTTTCGGACAGGGGAGCAATCAGCCCCAGCATTTT.

The rearrangement joins TRBV9 to TRBJ2-3, with TRBD2 matching 7 bases. The trim removed 4 bases at V and 4 bases at J, leaving 15 bases unmatched. The CDR3 consists of 17 residues. The V gene's germline CDR1 is SGDLS and CDR2 YYNGEE. The CDR3 coding sequence is TGTGCCAGCAGCCCCTGGGATCGGCGGGAGATCGCAGATACGCAGTATTTT. Translation gives CASSPWDRREIADTQYF.

This clone was seen just once. This chain links TRBV7-9 with TRBJ1-4; D not resolved. Germline CDR1 and CDR2: SEHNR and FQNEAQ (reference sequence). This CDR3 has 14 residues. Trimming left V 8 bases short and J 7 bases short, with 17 bases between. CDR3 sequence: CASQPGSRPEKLFF. For the CDR3, the DNA is TGTGCCAGCCAACCCGGGTCCCGGCCTGAAAAACTGTTTTTT.

This clone showed up just once. The chain carries TRBV30 and TRBJ2-3; TRBD2 is a possible D gene (6 bases). V shed 7 bases and J shed 6 bases, with 20 bases lying between them. CDR3 length: 14 residues. The germline V gene has CDR1 GTSNPN and CDR2 SVGIG (reference sequence). The CDR3 loop is CAFSETRWSDTQYF. The CDR3 DNA reads as TGTGCCTTCTCAGAGACTAGATGGAGTGATACGCAGTATTTT.

This chain links TRBV7-3 with TRBJ1-1, with D unresolved. This CDR3 is 13 amino acids long. Germline V gene sequence: CDR1 SGHTA, CDR2 FQGTGA. Deletions cut 3 bases from V and 4 bases from J, with 9 bases between. CDR3 region: CASSFSRVTEAFF. In DNA, the CDR3 is TGTGCCAGCAGCTTCTCGAGGGTCACTGAAGCTTTCTTT. Based on the CDR3 plus reference TRBV7-3 and TRBJ1-1, the full variable domain is GAGVSQTPSNKVTEKGKYVELRCDPISGHTALYWYRQSLGQGPEFLIYFQGTGAADDSGLPNDRFFAVRPEGSVSTLKIQRTERGDSAVYLCASSFSRVTEAFFGQGTRLTVV.

The chain couples TRBV6-5 to TRBJ1-2; 7 bases line up with TRBD1. Germline assignment: CDR1 MNHEY and CDR2 SVGAGI. V lost 0 bases and J lost 3; bases outside the gene matches: 7. The CDR3 is 16 residues long. Here the CDR3 DNA reads TGTGCCAGCAGTTACTCCCTTACCAGGGGGGACTATGGCTACACCTTC. This translates into CASSYSLTRGDYGYTF.

V and J are TRBV2 and TRBJ2-6, with TRBD2 as a possible D gene (5 bases). V shed 8 bases and J shed 3 bases, with 11 bases lying between them. The CDR3 length is 14 residues. Germline CDR1 reads SNHLY; CDR2 reads FYNNEI. The CDR3 nucleotides are TGTGCCAGCGACGGGGAAGGTGGGGCCAACGTCCTGACTTTC. Amino acids: CASDGEGGANVLTF.

V gene TRBV5-1 combines with J gene TRBJ2-1, with D possibly being TRBD2 (6 bases). The germline V gene has CDR1 SGHRS and CDR2 YFSETQ. CDR3 length: 15 residues. V lost 4 bases, J lost 9 bases, and 20 bases lay in between. CDR3 loop: CASSLEASAGSEQFF. The CDR3 DNA reads as TGCGCCAGCAGCCTGGAGGCTAGCGCCGGGAGTGAGCAGTTCTTC.

The J gene is TRBJ2-1, the V gene TRBV4-1; 15 positions agree with TRBD2. Per the germline V gene, CDR1 is MGHRA and CDR2 is YSYEKL. V trimming: 1 base; J trimming: 5 bases; junction bases outside the gene matches: 3. This CDR3 has 17 residues. As DNA, the CDR3 is TGCGCCAGCAGCCAAGTGCGGACTAGCGGGAGGGACAATGAGCAGTTCTTC. Encoded protein: CASSQVRTSGRDNEQFF.

The J gene is TRBJ1-6, the V gene TRBV27; a possible D gene is TRBD1 (5 bases). This CDR3 is 16 amino acids long. V lost 0 bases and J lost 6, with 12 bases in between. Germline V gene lookup returns CDR1 MNHEY and CDR2 SMNVEV (reference sequence). The CDR3 reads CASSLSAGFSNSPLHF. DNA for the CDR3: TGTGCCAGCAGTTTATCTGCAGGGTTCTCTAATTCACCCCTCCACTTT.

The rearrangement uses TRBV27 and TRBJ2-1; D may be TRBD1 (6 bases). V lost 3 bases to trimming and J lost 6 bases, with 12 bases between them. The CDR3 is 14 residues long. Germline values: CDR1 MNHEY, CDR2 SMNVEV (reference sequence). The CDR3 nucleotides read TGTGCCAGCAGTTTGCCTGGACAGCCCAATGAGCAGTTCTTC. This gives the protein CASSLPGQPNEQFF.

V gene TRBV19 combines with J gene TRBJ2-5; TRBD1 agrees at 8 bases. The CDR3 has 14 residues. CDR1 is LNHDA and CDR2 is SQIVND in the germline V gene (reference sequence). After removal of 9 bases from V and 5 bases from J, the junction contained 11 bases not matched to a gene. Here the CDR3 DNA reads TGTGCCAGACCCAAGGACAGGGTACGGGAGACCCAGTACTTC. Translating it yields CARPKDRVRETQYF.

The V call is TRBV7-2, the J call TRBJ2-4; 7 bases are a match to TRBD2. The CDR3 totals 14 residues. V lost 8 bases and J lost 2; bases outside the gene matches: 6. CDR1 is SGHTA, CDR2 FQGNSA, per germline. CDR3 bases: TGTGCCAGCGGCGGGGGATTCACCAAAAACATTCAGTACTTC. Its protein is CASGGGFTKNIQYF.

The chain links TRBV29-1 to TRBJ1-1; TRBD1 matches at 7 bases. CDR3 length: 16 residues. Losses at the gene ends were 5 bases for V and 3 bases for J; bases not matched to a gene: 15. The germline CDR1 and CDR2 sequences are SQVTM and ANQGSEA. The CDR3, as DNA: TGCAGCGTTCTTAGTCACAGGGGCCTTGCGGACACTGAAGCTTTCTTT. This gives the protein CSVLSHRGLADTEAFF. The entire variable domain, with the rest obtained from reference TRBV29-1 and TRBJ1-1, is as follows: SAVISQKPSRDICQRGTSLTIQCQVDSQVTMMFWYRQQPGQSLTLIATANQGSEATYESGFVIDKFPISRPNLTFSTLTVSNMSPEDSSIYLCSVLSHRGLADTEAFFGQGTRLTVV.

The rearrangement joins TRBV11-2 to TRBJ1-5; D not resolved. V was clipped by 5 bases and J by 0 bases, with 11 bases between them. CDR3 length: 15 amino acids. Germline lookup yields CDR1 SGHAT and CDR2 FQNNGV. CDR3: CASSPGGYSNQPQHF. The CDR3, as DNA: TGTGCCAGCAGCCCGGGTGGCTATAGCAATCAGCCCCAGCATTTT.